The 19 T cell receptor beta chains below all came from one sample that was sequenced in a study of memory CD4+ T cells and cytomegalovirus serostatus. Sequencing was performed with immunoSEQ multiplex PCR; in TCRdb, only in-frame clones are kept and a portion is missing. In the table there are some 30,000 clones, about 80% of which are singletons. Single viable CD3+CD4+CD8-CD45RO+ cells were sorted as the memory CD4+ T cells. The specimen was memory CD4+ T cells from blood. Every receptor here comes from an adult in good health and CMV-seronegative. Some clones in this sample may be carry-over from other donors' samples.

The chain joins TRBV7-9 to TRBJ1-1; D unclear. The CDR3 is 11 amino acids. In germline, CDR1 is SEHNR, CDR2 FQNEAQ (reference sequence). Trimming left V 5 bases short and J 0 bases short, with 1 base between. CDR3 sequence (DNA): TGTGCCAGCAGCGTGAACACTGAAGCTTTCTTT. This codes for CASSVNTEAFF. Combining the CDR3 with reference TRBV7-9 and TRBJ1-1 gives the whole variable domain DTGVSQNPRHKITKRGQNVTFRCDPISEHNRLYWYRQTLGQGPEFLTYFQNEAQLEKSRLLSDRFSAERPKGSFSTLEIQRTEQGDSAMYLCASSVNTEAFFGQGTRLTVV.

CDR3: CASSYGTGNGYTF. In DNA form, the CDR3 reads TGTGCCAGCAGTTACGGGACAGGGAATGGCTACACCTTC. The chain carries TRBV6-5 and TRBJ1-2; the match to TRBD1 covers 9 bases. The V gene end was trimmed by 2 bases and the J gene end by 6 bases; junction bases not matched to a gene: 1. Germline CDR1 is MNHEY and CDR2 is SVGAGI. This CDR3 spans 13 amino acids.

This chain uses TRBV5-6 with TRBJ1-5, with 7 nucleotides matching TRBD1. From germline, CDR1 is SGHDT and CDR2 YYEEEE. V lost 2 bases to trimming and J lost 7 bases; unmatched junction nucleotides: 3. The CDR3 spans 13 residues. CDR3 coding DNA: TGTGCCAGCAGCTTAAGGGGGCAACAGCCCCAGCATTTT. This gives the protein CASSLRGQQPQHF.

This sequence joins TRBV7-2 and TRBJ1-2; maybe TRBD1 (5 bases). CDR1 and CDR2 (germline): SGHTA, FQGNSA. This CDR3 spans 14 amino acids. Trimming removed 6 bases from V and 1 base from J, with 12 bases in between. The CDR3 reads CASRQTANNYGYTF. The DNA of the CDR3 is TGTGCCAGCAGACAGACAGCGAATAACTATGGCTACACCTTC.

This clone was counted between two and nine times. This rearrangement joins TRBV7-8 to TRBJ1-5; no definite D call. Trimming shortened V by 7 bases and J by 5 bases, and 21 bases separated the two germline ends. The CDR3 sequence is 16 residues long. Per the germline V gene, CDR1 is SGHVS and CDR2 is FQNEAQ. The CDR3 region is CASTEPGWSPDQPQHF. The CDR3, as DNA: TGTGCCAGCACCGAACCGGGGTGGTCCCCCGATCAGCCCCAGCATTTT.

The chain combines TRBV6-5 with TRBJ2-7; TRBD2 agrees at 7 bases. From germline, CDR1 is MNHEY and CDR2 SVGAGI. The J segment lost 6 bases and the V segment lost 7 bases, leaving 6 bases of the junction unmatched. The CDR3 covers 12 residues. The CDR3 sequence is CASKGEGREQYF. The CDR3 bases are TGTGCCAGCAAAGGGGAGGGACGCGAGCAGTACTTC.

The gene calls are TRBV5-1 and TRBJ2-3; 9 bases map to TRBD2. V gave up 0 bases and J gave up 4 bases; unmatched junction bases: 9. Germline-derived CDR1 and CDR2 are SGHRS and YFSETQ. CDR3 length: 17 residues. The CDR3 coding sequence is TGCGCCAGCAGCTTGGTAGTTAGCGGGGGACATCCAGATACGCAGTATTTT. It encodes CASSLVVSGGHPDTQYF.

This clone was detected only a few times. The chain uses TRBV6-1 and TRBJ1-5; D remains ambiguous. Germline CDR1 and CDR2: MNHNS and SASEGT. This CDR3 spans 14 amino acids. V lost 4 bases and J 5 bases, leaving 12 bases between the germline ends. CDR3 nucleotide sequence: TGTGCCAGCAGTGTTTTCGAACGTTATCAGCCCCAGCATTTT. As protein: CASSVFERYQPQHF.

The V call is TRBV29-1, the J call TRBJ1-1; D uncertain. The CDR3 is 14 amino acids. The germline V gene has CDR1 SQVTM and CDR2 ANQGSEA. Trimming stripped 1 base from V and 1 base from J, with 10 bases between. The CDR3 loop reads CSVEARAQNTEAFF. The CDR3 DNA sequence: TGCAGCGTTGAAGCCCGGGCCCAGAACACTGAAGCTTTCTTT.

The chain has TRBV4-1 and TRBJ1-3; the D gene is possibly TRBD1 (5 bases). The CDR3 is 15 amino acids. Germline V gene lookup returns CDR1 MGHRA and CDR2 YSYEKL. The V gene lost 4 bases and the J gene lost 1 base, with 11 bases spanning the gap. In nucleotides, the CDR3 is TGCGCCAGCAGCCCTCGCCAGGGATCTGGAAACACCATATATTTT. It yields the protein CASSPRQGSGNTIYF.

The chain recombines TRBV7-9 with TRBJ1-1; D might be TRBD1 (5 bases). This CDR3 is built from 13 residues. The V gene lost 6 bases and the J gene lost 1 base, with 9 bases spanning the gap. The germline gives CDR1 SEHNR, CDR2 FQNEAQ (reference sequence). The DNA for the CDR3 is TGTGCCAGCAGTCGGGGCTGGAACACTGAAGCTTTCTTT. Its translation is CASSRGWNTEAFF.

J is TRBJ2-3 and V is TRBV6-1, with a possible D match to TRBD2 (5 bases). The CDR3 is 14 amino acids. Trimming pared 6 bases from V and 5 bases from J, leaving 15 bases between. Germline V gene lookup returns CDR1 MNHNS and CDR2 SASEGT. In DNA form, the CDR3 reads TGTGCCAGCAGACTCCTTGGCCGGGAAGATACGCAGTATTTT. This gives the protein CASRLLGREDTQYF.

This clone was recorded a few times. This chain links TRBV19 with TRBJ1-5, with a tentative D call TRBD1 (5 bases). The germline V gene encodes CDR1 LNHDA and CDR2 SQIVND (reference sequence). The germline V and J ends were trimmed by 3 bases and 2 bases, with 11 bases remaining between them. CDR3 length: 15 amino acids. CDR3 sequence (DNA): TGTGCCAGTAGTATCTCCCAGGGACGCAATCAGCCCCAGCATTTT. The encoded protein is CASSISQGRNQPQHF.

V usage is TRBV27 and J usage is TRBJ1-5, with D perhaps TRBD1 (6 bases). CDR3 length: 16 residues. Germline loops: CDR1 MNHEY, CDR2 SMNVEV (reference sequence). V was trimmed by 6 bases and J by 1 base, leaving 16 bases between them. The CDR3 DNA reads as TGTGCCAGCAGGCAGGGGATGTGGGGGAGCAATCAGCCCCAGCATTTT. It specifies CASRQGMWGSNQPQHF.

This chain joins TRBV2 and TRBJ1-2, with TRBD1 matching over 8 bases. Germline V gene lookup returns CDR1 SNHLY and CDR2 FYNNEI. Trimming at V came to 7 bases and at J to 7 bases, leaving 8 bases not matched to a gene. The CDR3 totals 13 residues. CDR3 sequence: CASIRDRGGGYTF. CDR3 nucleotide sequence: TGTGCCAGCATAAGAGACAGGGGAGGTGGCTACACCTTC.

This sequence joins TRBV6-5 and TRBJ2-5; 9 bases line up with TRBD1. V gave up 5 bases and J gave up 4 bases; unmatched junction bases: 5. The CDR3 length is 14 residues. Germline loops: CDR1 MNHEY, CDR2 SVGAGI. The CDR3 region has the DNA TGTGCCAGCAGTAGAGGGACAGGGATAGAGACCCAGTACTTC. This codes for CASSRGTGIETQYF.

CDR3 coding DNA: TGCGCCAGCAGCTTGGCCGCGAGTCATCGGGCCTATGGCTACACCTTC. Translated, it gives CASSLAASHRAYGYTF. The chain has TRBV5-1 and TRBJ1-2; D gene uncertain. In germline, CDR1 is SGHRS, CDR2 YFSETQ. V lost 0 bases, J lost 4 bases, and 16 bases lay in between. This CDR3 region has 16 residues. Full variable domain (remainder filled in from reference TRBV5-1 and TRBJ1-2): KAGVTQTPRYLIKTRGQQVTLSCSPISGHRSVSWYQQTPGQGLQFLFEYFSETQRNKGNFPGRFSGRQFSNSRSEMNVSTLELGDSALYLCASSLAASHRAYGYTFGSGTRLTVV.

The chain couples TRBV6-6 to TRBJ1-6, with TRBD1 identical over 7 bases. V was clipped by 6 bases and J by 5 bases; unmatched bases: 10. CDR3 length equals 16 residues. Germline loops: CDR1 MNHNY, CDR2 SVGAGI (reference sequence). The CDR3 loop reads CASSQTGIGNNSPLHF. CDR3 bases: TGTGCCAGCAGCCAGACAGGGATCGGCAATAATTCACCCCTCCACTTT.

This clone was observed a handful of times. The V and J genes are TRBV7-9 and TRBJ1-1; unclear D gene. CDR1 and CDR2 (germline): SEHNR, FQNEAQ (reference sequence). The CDR3 has 13 amino acids. V dropped 5 bases and J dropped 0 bases, with 7 bases sitting between them. CDR3 amino acids: CASSPTMNTEAFF. CDR3 sequence (DNA): TGTGCCAGCAGCCCCACTATGAACACTGAAGCTTTCTTT.